These T cell receptor beta chains were read from a single sample in a study of identical twins. MiXCR, run by TCRdb on the 5' RACE reads, gives a single entry per CDR3 protein. The repertoire has hundreds of thousands of distinct CDR3 sequences, 9% to 15% of them found once; the top ten carry around 1.5%. The same specimen was also included in a second study, on yellow fever vaccine responses in identical twins.

Sequenced sample: PBMCs. The receptors originated from a woman aged 18 to 35 in good health. The CDR3 runs from the conserved cysteine through the conserved F or W. D genes are given only for firm matches.

j_call | d_call | v_call | cdr3_aa
TRBJ1-1 | TRBD1 | TRBV20-1 | CSASDRGRTGAFF
TRBJ1-1 | . | TRBV5-1 | CASNGDGNMNTEAFF
TRBJ1-5 | . | TRBV6-5 | CASSYDRGQPQHF
TRBJ1-2 | . | TRBV20-1 | CSARGTVGANYGYTF
TRBJ1-3 | . | TRBV4-2 | CASSQDVTVPIYF
TRBJ2-7 | . | TRBV2 | CASNDGIPQEQYF
TRBJ2-3 | TRBD2 | TRBV5-1 | CASSIATGRRGTDTQYF
TRBJ2-3 | . | TRBV12-3/TRBV12-4 | CASRKGVDTQYF
TRBJ1-2 | TRBD1 | TRBV6-5 | CASSFKQGGNYGYTF
TRBJ2-3 | . | TRBV9 | CASSADSPDTQYF
TRBJ2-3 | . | TRBV24-1 | CATSAGAGAPADTQYF
TRBJ2-7 | . | TRBV4-1 | CASSQVRGREQYF
TRBJ2-5 | TRBD2 | TRBV7-9 | CASSREGIETQYF
TRBJ2-3 | TRBD2 | TRBV29-1 | CSVQLAGWSTDTQYF
TRBJ2-2 | . | TRBV7-2 | CASSLEWASGELFF